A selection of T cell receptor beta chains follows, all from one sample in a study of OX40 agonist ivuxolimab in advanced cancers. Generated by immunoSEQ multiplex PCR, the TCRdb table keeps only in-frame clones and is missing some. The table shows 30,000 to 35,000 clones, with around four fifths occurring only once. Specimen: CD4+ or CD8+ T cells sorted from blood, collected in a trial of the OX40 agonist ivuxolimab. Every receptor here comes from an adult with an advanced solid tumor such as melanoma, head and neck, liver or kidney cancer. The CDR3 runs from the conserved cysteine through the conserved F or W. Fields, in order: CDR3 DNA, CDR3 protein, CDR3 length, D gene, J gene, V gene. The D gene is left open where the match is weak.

cdr3_nt: TGTGCCAGCAGTGACCCCGGGAGAAGGGAGCAGTACTTC
cdr3_aa: CASSDPGRREQYF
cdr3_length: 13
d_call: .
j_call: TRBJ2-7
v_call: TRBV6-1

cdr3_nt: TGTGCTAGTGGTTTGGTATCAGGATATGGCTCCTACGAGCAGTACTTC
cdr3_aa: CASGLVSGYGSYEQYF
cdr3_length: 16
d_call: .
j_call: TRBJ2-7
v_call: TRBV12-5

cdr3_nt: TGCGCCAGCAGCCAAGAACGGCAGGGGTTTCACGAGCAGTACTTC
cdr3_aa: CASSQERQGFHEQYF
cdr3_length: 15
d_call: .
j_call: TRBJ2-7
v_call: TRBV4-1

cdr3_nt: TGTGCCAGCAGCCCCCAGAGCTCCTACGAGCAGTACTTC
cdr3_aa: CASSPQSSYEQYF
cdr3_length: 13
d_call: .
j_call: TRBJ2-7
v_call: TRBV9

cdr3_nt: TGTGCCAGTAGTCCGTACGGGGGTCTCACCACGGCCGCGAACACCGGGGAGCTGTTTTTT
cdr3_aa: CASSPYGGLTTAANTGELFF
cdr3_length: 20
d_call: .
j_call: TRBJ2-2
v_call: TRBV19

cdr3_nt: TGCGCCAGCAGCTTGGCCGGGTCCGTGGTGGATACGCAGTATTTT
cdr3_aa: CASSLAGSVVDTQYF
cdr3_length: 15
d_call: .
j_call: TRBJ2-3
v_call: TRBV5-1

cdr3_nt: TGTGCCAGCAGCTTAGGGACAGGGTCTGACTCAGATGGCTACACCTTC
cdr3_aa: CASSLGTGSDSDGYTF
cdr3_length: 16
d_call: TRBD1
j_call: TRBJ1-2
v_call: TRBV7-2

cdr3_nt: TGCAGCGTTGAACCCTTTGTTGGCAATCAGCCCCAGCATTTT
cdr3_aa: CSVEPFVGNQPQHF
cdr3_length: 14
d_call: .
j_call: TRBJ1-5
v_call: TRBV29-1

cdr3_nt: TGCAGTGCCGGACAGGGGGCCGGGCAGTACTTC
cdr3_aa: CSAGQGAGQYF
cdr3_length: 11
d_call: TRBD1
j_call: TRBJ2-7
v_call: TRBV20-1

cdr3_nt: TGTGCCAGCAGGGGACTAGCGGTCTACAATGAGCAGTTCTTC
cdr3_aa: CASRGLAVYNEQFF
cdr3_length: 14
d_call: TRBD2
j_call: TRBJ2-1
v_call: TRBV6-5

cdr3_nt: TGTGCCAGCGGACAGGGGGCTTCATCCGACTATGGCTACACCTTC
cdr3_aa: CASGQGASSDYGYTF
cdr3_length: 15
d_call: TRBD1
j_call: TRBJ1-2
v_call: TRBV6-1

cdr3_nt: TGTGCCAGCAGCGCCGGACAGGGCTGGAGCTCCTATAATTCACCCCTCCACTTT
cdr3_aa: CASSAGQGWSSYNSPLHF
cdr3_length: 18
d_call: .
j_call: TRBJ1-6
v_call: TRBV21-1

cdr3_nt: TGCACCAGCAGCCAAGATGAGGGACTTATCGACACCGGGGAGCTGTTTTTT
cdr3_aa: CTSSQDEGLIDTGELFF
cdr3_length: 17
d_call: .
j_call: TRBJ2-2
v_call: TRBV1

cdr3_nt: TGTGCCAGCAGCTTAACGACGGCAACCGGGGAGCTGTTTTTT
cdr3_aa: CASSLTTATGELFF
cdr3_length: 14
d_call: .
j_call: TRBJ2-2
v_call: TRBV7-3

cdr3_nt: TGTGCCAGCAGTTACTCCTCCCCCTACAATGAGCAGTTCTTC
cdr3_aa: CASSYSSPYNEQFF
cdr3_length: 14
d_call: .
j_call: TRBJ2-1
v_call: TRBV6-6